This T cell receptor beta chain stems from a study of blood T cell repertoires in COVID-19. Across the study: Sample material is recorded as cDNA or gDNA derived from T cells, B-cell-depleted T cells, or PBMCs.

Data came from immunoSEQ multiplex PCR; TCRdb stores just in-frame clones and leaves some out. This sample has 250,000 or so clones, with around four fifths found just once. J was trimmed by 5 bases and V by 0 bases; bases with no gene match: 12. The germline V gene has CDR1 MGHRA and CDR2 YSYEKL. This CDR3 has 18 residues. The chain uses TRBV4-1 and TRBJ2-5; 10 nucleotides match TRBD1. The sequencing input was peripheral blood. This sequence originates from a woman aged 60-75 years with active or convalescent COVID-19. The CDR3 DNA sequence: TGCGCCAGCAGCCAAGATCACACGGGGACAGGGGTTAGTGAGACCCAGTACTTC. As protein: CASSQDHTGTGVSETQYF.